This entry lists 14 T cell receptor beta chains sequenced from one sample in a study of memory CD4+ T cells and cytomegalovirus serostatus. The sort gate was single viable CD3+CD4+CD8-CD45RO+ cells for memory CD4+ T cells. Clones were sequenced by immunoSEQ multiplex PCR, and TCRdb holds only the in-frame ones, with some missing. The sample lists 45,000 to 65,000 clones; roughly 78% were seen once. Sequences were obtained from memory CD4+ T cells from blood. All receptors come from an adult in good health and CMV-seronegative.

The chain uses TRBV10-3 and TRBJ1-2, with TRBD1 as a possible D gene (6 bases). The V gene lost 6 bases and the J gene lost 5 bases, with 19 bases spanning the gap. The CDR3 has 15 residues. From germline, CDR1 is ENHRY and CDR2 SYGVKD. This CDR3 reads CAIRPSVGGGYGYTF. The CDR3 nucleotides read TGTGCCATCAGGCCCTCCGTGGGGGGCGGGTATGGCTACACCTTC.

This chain connects TRBV5-4 to TRBJ2-6, with TRBD1 as a possible D gene (5 bases). CDR1 is SGHNT and CDR2 is YYREEE in the germline V gene (reference sequence). V was trimmed by 4 bases and J by 0 bases, leaving 14 bases between them. The CDR3 consists of 17 residues. CDR3 coding DNA: TGTGCCAGCAGCACCAGGACACTTATCTCTGGGGCCAACGTCCTGACTTTC. This gives the protein CASSTRTLISGANVLTF.

The rearrangement uses TRBV11-3 and TRBJ2-5; D remains ambiguous. This CDR3 comprises 13 residues. In germline, CDR1 is SGHNT, CDR2 YENEEA. Trimming took off 1 base at V and 4 bases at J, with 7 bases between the two ends. The CDR3 here is CASSLVTAETQYF. The CDR3 nucleotides are TGTGCCAGCAGCTTAGTAACAGCAGAGACCCAGTACTTC.

This clone was seen a single time. The DNA for the CDR3 is TGTGCCAGCAGAACCACAGGGGCGGGTAATTCACCCCTCCACTTT. Translated, it gives CASRTTGAGNSPLHF. The chain carries TRBV2 and TRBJ1-6; TRBD1 matches at 7 bases. CDR1 and CDR2 (germline): SNHLY, FYNNEI. Trimming removed 6 bases from V and 6 bases from J; junction bases left unmatched: 8. This CDR3 has 15 residues.

The chain recombines TRBV6-6 with TRBJ2-7; TRBD2 agrees at 9 bases. The CDR3 spans 14 residues. Germline V lookup: CDR1 MNHNY, CDR2 SVGAGI (reference sequence). Trimming cost V 5 bases and J 4 bases; bases outside gene matches: 6. The CDR3 region is CASSPLAGAYEQYF. CDR3 DNA: TGTGCCAGCAGTCCACTAGCGGGTGCTTACGAGCAGTACTTC.

This rearrangement joins TRBV19 to TRBJ2-4, with unresolved D. The CDR3 is made up of 14 amino acids. The germline CDR1 and CDR2 sequences are LNHDA and SQIVND (reference sequence). Deletions cut 5 bases from V and 7 bases from J, with 15 bases between. The CDR3 is CASSPIRKRNIQYF. The DNA for the CDR3 is TGTGCCAGTAGTCCTATCCGGAAGAGGAACATTCAGTACTTC.

V and J are TRBV7-2 and TRBJ1-3, with D possibly TRBD1 on 5 matching bases. In germline, CDR1 is SGHTA, CDR2 FQGNSA. The CDR3 totals 15 residues. V was trimmed by 3 bases and J by 0 bases, leaving 9 bases between them. The CDR3: CASSLGLSSGNTIYF. Written as DNA, the CDR3 is TGTGCCAGCAGCTTGGGACTTAGCTCTGGAAACACCATATATTTT. Together with reference TRBV7-2 and TRBJ1-3, the CDR3 gives the full variable domain: GAGVSQSPSNKVTEKGKDVELRCDPISGHTALYWYRQSLGQGLEFLIYFQGNSAPDKSGLPSDRFSAERTGGSVSTLTIQRTQQEDSAVYLCASSLGLSSGNTIYFGEGSWLTVV.

The rearrangement uses TRBV5-4 and TRBJ1-4, with a tentative D call TRBD1 (5 bases). This CDR3 contains 13 residues. V was shortened by 4 bases and J by 6 bases, with 10 bases between the two germline ends. Germline V CDR1 and CDR2: SGHNT, YYREEE (reference sequence). CDR3 residues: CASSAGRYEKLFF. DNA of the CDR3: TGTGCCAGCAGCGCGGGACGGTATGAAAAACTGTTTTTT.

This clone was seen a single time. This chain uses TRBV6-1 with TRBJ2-1, with a tentative D call TRBD1 (6 bases). Germline values: CDR1 MNHNS, CDR2 SASEGT. V lost 0 bases, J lost 0 bases, and 9 bases lay in between. This CDR3 is built from 16 residues. CDR3 sequence reads: CASSEAGTSSYNEQFF. CDR3 nucleotide sequence: TGTGCCAGCAGTGAAGCCGGGACAAGCTCCTACAATGAGCAGTTCTTC.

The chain joins TRBV18 to TRBJ1-5; D is possibly TRBD1 (6 bases). The ends were cut back, 5 bases at V and 3 bases at J, with 11 bases in the middle. The CDR3 has 14 residues. CDR1 and CDR2 from the germline V gene are KGHSH and LQKENI. The DNA of the CDR3 is TGTGCCAGCTCAGGGGTGGGGGCCAATCAGCCCCAGCATTTT. Amino acids: CASSGVGANQPQHF.

The CDR3 DNA is TGCGCCAGCAGCGAGGCCCCCGTAAACGGGGAGCTGTTTTTT. Translation: CASSEAPVNGELFF. The J gene is TRBJ2-2, the V gene TRBV5-1, with D unresolved. The CDR3 has 14 amino acids. From germline, CDR1 is SGHRS and CDR2 YFSETQ. Trimming left V 4 bases short and J 7 bases short, with 14 bases between.

J is TRBJ2-5 and V is TRBV29-1; no clear D. Trimming took 3 bases from V and 5 from J, leaving 16 bases between them. The length of the CDR3 is 14 residues. CDR1 and CDR2 (germline): SQVTM, ANQGSEA. The CDR3, as DNA: TGCAGCGTTGAGGGCAATGGCAAAAAGGAGACCCAGTACTTC. Translating gives CSVEGNGKKETQYF. The full variable domain, completed using reference TRBV29-1 and TRBJ2-5, is SAVISQKPSRDICQRGTSLTIQCQVDSQVTMMFWYRQQPGQSLTLIATANQGSEATYESGFVIDKFPISRPNLTFSTLTVSNMSPEDSSIYLCSVEGNGKKETQYFGPGTRLLVL.

The rearrangement links TRBV5-1 to TRBJ2-3, with D perhaps matching TRBD1 or TRBD2 (6 bases each). Per germline, CDR1 SGHRS and CDR2 YFSETQ. With 2 bases removed from V and 3 bases from J, the gap between germline ends came to 13 bases. The CDR3 has 15 residues. The DNA for the CDR3 is TGCGCCAGCAGCTTTAGGGGGGTCGGAACAGATACGCAGTATTTT. Encoded protein: CASSFRGVGTDTQYF.

On this clone itself: The junction does not match germline at one end; this may be a read error. The gene calls are TRBV6-6 and TRBJ1-4; 7 bases agree with TRBD1. From germline, CDR1 is MNHNY and CDR2 SVGAGI (reference sequence). The CDR3 loop spans 10 amino acids. The CDR3 spells CASRDRTPVF. The CDR3 bases are TGTGCCAGCAGGGACAGGACTCCGGTTTTT.